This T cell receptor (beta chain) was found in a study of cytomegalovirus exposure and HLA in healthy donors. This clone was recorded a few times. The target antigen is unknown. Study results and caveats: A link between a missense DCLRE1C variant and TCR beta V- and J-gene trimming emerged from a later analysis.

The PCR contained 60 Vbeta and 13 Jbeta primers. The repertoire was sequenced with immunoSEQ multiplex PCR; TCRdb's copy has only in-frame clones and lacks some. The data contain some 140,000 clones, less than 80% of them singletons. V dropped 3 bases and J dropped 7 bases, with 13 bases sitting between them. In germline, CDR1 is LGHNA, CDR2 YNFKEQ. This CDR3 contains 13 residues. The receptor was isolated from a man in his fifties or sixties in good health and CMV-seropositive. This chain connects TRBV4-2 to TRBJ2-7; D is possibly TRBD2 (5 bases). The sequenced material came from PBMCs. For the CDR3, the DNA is TGTGCCAGCAGCCAGGAAACTAGAGGTGAGCAGTACTTC. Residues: CASSQETRGEQYF.